The next 27 T cell receptor beta chains were all read from a single sample in a study of cytomegalovirus exposure and HLA in healthy donors. 60 Vbeta and 13 Jbeta primers were used in PCR. This table comes from immunoSEQ multiplex PCR, and its TCRdb copy is limited to in-frame clones, with some not included. The sample includes roughly 300,000 clones, 70% to 90% seen only once; the top ten take around 3.7%. Sequencing input: PBMCs. These receptors were collected from a man aged 35 to 55 in good health and CMV-seropositive.

This clone has only one observation. This sequence joins TRBV30 and TRBJ2-7; 8 bases match TRBD2. Germline V gene data show CDR1 as GTSNPN and CDR2 as SVGIG (reference sequence). With V trimmed by 0 bases and J by 5 bases, 9 bases remained unmatched. The CDR3 has 15 residues. CDR3 coding DNA: TGTGCCTGGAGTGTCCCTCGGGAGGGAACCCACGAGCAGTACTTC. This encodes CAWSVPREGTHEQYF.

The chain carries TRBV5-1 and TRBJ1-3; the D is unclear. The CDR3 sequence is 15 residues long. V was cut by 4 bases and J by 0 bases, with 11 bases left in between. Germline V lookup: CDR1 SGHRS, CDR2 YFSETQ. CDR3 bases: TGCGCCAGCAGCCTAGACGTAAGCTCTGGAAACACCATATATTTT. It is translated as CASSLDVSSGNTIYF.

The V call is TRBV5-4, the J call TRBJ2-7; 11 bases align to TRBD2. CDR1 and CDR2 from the germline V gene are SGHNT and YYREEE (reference sequence). The V segment lost 4 bases and the J segment 4 bases; nucleotides outside the gene matches: 7. The CDR3 is 15 residues long. The chain's CDR3 is CASSLSLAGGYEQYF. The CDR3 DNA follows: TGTGCCAGCAGCCTGAGTCTAGCGGGAGGTTACGAGCAGTACTTC.

This clone was recorded once. The J gene is TRBJ2-3, the V gene TRBV18, with TRBD2 identical over 7 bases. J gave up 3 bases and V 4 bases, and 7 bases lay outside the gene matches. This CDR3 spans 15 amino acids. The germline CDR1 and CDR2 sequences are KGHSH and LQKENI. CDR3 sequence reads: CASSLQGGLTDTQYF. CDR3 coding DNA: TGTGCCAGCTCACTCCAGGGAGGGTTGACAGATACGCAGTATTTT.

The V call is TRBV5-4, the J call TRBJ2-3, with no clear D. The CDR3 loop spans 13 amino acids. Germline V gene data show CDR1 as SGHNT and CDR2 as YYREEE (reference sequence). The V gene lost 7 bases and the J gene lost 4 bases, with 13 bases spanning the gap. Here the CDR3 DNA reads TGTGCCAGCTCCCTAGATCTTCCAGATACGCAGTATTTT. It specifies CASSLDLPDTQYF.

CDR3 loop: CASSLTTDTQYF. CDR3 sequence (DNA): TGTGCCAGTAGTCTGACAACAGATACGCAGTATTTT. This rearrangement joins TRBV19 to TRBJ2-3; D gene unclear. V lost 5 bases, J lost 3 bases, and 6 bases lay in between. This CDR3 has 12 residues. The germline CDR1 and CDR2 sequences are LNHDA and SQIVND (reference sequence). Supplemented by reference TRBV19 and TRBJ2-3, the full variable domain reads DGGITQSPKYLFRKEGQNVTLSCEQNLNHDAMYWYRQDPGQGLRLIYYSQIVNDFQKGDIAEGYSVSREKKESFPLTVTSAQKNPTAFYLCASSLTTDTQYFGPGTRLTVL.

This clone turned up a few times. The chain recombines TRBV6-5 with TRBJ1-1, with a possible D match to TRBD1 (5 bases). Germline loops: CDR1 MNHEY, CDR2 SVGAGI. The CDR3 is 13 residues long. The V and J ends lost 5 bases and 11 bases respectively, with 18 bases between them. The CDR3 is CASSTRGRGNAFF. The CDR3, as DNA: TGTGCCAGCAGTACCCGCGGGCGGGGGAATGCTTTCTTT.

V usage is TRBV7-6 and J usage is TRBJ2-1; 7 bases match TRBD1. From germline, CDR1 is SGHVS and CDR2 FNYEAQ. The CDR3 covers 15 residues. With 3 bases clipped from V and 4 bases from J, the junction kept 6 bases outside the gene matches. The CDR3 region has the DNA TGTGCCAGCAGCTTTACGGGACAGCGGTACAATGAGCAGTTCTTC. Residues: CASSFTGQRYNEQFF.

The chain employs TRBV7-9 and TRBJ2-7; 8 bases agree with TRBD2. CDR1 SEHNR and CDR2 FQNEAQ come from the germline V gene (reference sequence). V trimming: 5 bases; J trimming: 3 bases; junction bases outside the gene matches: 9. The CDR3 loop spans 15 amino acids. Written as DNA, the CDR3 is TGTGCCAGCAGCCAAGCCGCGGGAGGCCTCTACGAGCAGTACTTC. Protein sequence: CASSQAAGGLYEQYF.

The chain carries TRBV7-9 and TRBJ1-1; 9 nucleotides line up with TRBD1. CDR3 length: 13 amino acids. After removal of 8 bases from V and 1 base from J, the junction contained 2 bases not matched to a gene. Germline V CDR1 and CDR2: SEHNR, FQNEAQ (reference sequence). Written as DNA, the CDR3 is TGTGCCAGCGGGGGACAGGGGAACACTGAAGCTTTCTTT. Its protein is CASGGQGNTEAFF.

This chain uses TRBV19 with TRBJ1-1; 7 nucleotides agree with TRBD1. Germline V CDR1 and CDR2: LNHDA, SQIVND (reference sequence). The CDR3 extends over 17 amino acids. V lost 1 base, J lost 4 bases, and 12 bases stayed unmatched. In nucleotides, the CDR3 is TGTGCCAGTAGTATAGGGATTATGGGACAGACAGGCACTGAAGCTTTCTTT. As protein: CASSIGIMGQTGTEAFF.

The count of this clone is one. This chain uses TRBV2 with TRBJ2-1, with 8 bases lining up with TRBD2. The CDR3 runs to 17 residues. CDR1 and CDR2 from the germline V gene are SNHLY and FYNNEI. V was pared by 3 bases and J by 1 base, with 8 bases of the junction left unmatched. The CDR3 nucleotides read TGTGCCAGCAGTGACCCTACAATAGCGGGGTCCTACAATGAGCAGTTCTTC. Its translation is CASSDPTIAGSYNEQFF. Complete variable domain (other parts from reference TRBV2 and TRBJ2-1): EPEVTQTPSHQVTQMGQEVILRCVPISNHLYFYWYRQILGQKVEFLVSFYNNEISEKSEIFDDQFSVERPDGSNFTLKIRSTKLEDSAMYFCASSDPTIAGSYNEQFFGPGTRLTVL.

This clone came up a few times. Here the CDR3 reads CASSYSGGGDYGYTF. For the CDR3, the DNA is TGTGCCAGCAGTTACTCAGGCGGCGGAGACTATGGCTACACCTTC. This chain joins TRBV6-5 and TRBJ1-2; D is unresolved. CDR3 size: 15 residues. V lost 0 bases and J 3 bases, leaving 11 bases between the germline ends. Germline V CDR1 and CDR2: MNHEY, SVGAGI.

This chain connects TRBV28 to TRBJ2-3, with 13 bases aligning to TRBD2. Trimming at V came to 4 bases and at J to 4 bases, leaving 5 bases not matched to a gene. The germline gives CDR1 MDHEN, CDR2 SYDVKM. CDR3 size: 16 residues. The CDR3 is CASSSRTSGGADTQYF. CDR3 DNA: TGTGCCAGCAGTTCCCGAACTAGCGGGGGGGCAGATACGCAGTATTTT.

This chain connects TRBV13 to TRBJ2-5, with D unresolved. This CDR3 comprises 12 residues. V was cut by 5 bases and J by 0 bases, with 4 bases left in between. CDR1 is PRHDT, CDR2 FYEKMQ, per germline (reference sequence). For the CDR3, the DNA is TGTGCCAGCAGCCCGTACCAAGAGACCCAGTACTTC. This encodes CASSPYQETQYF.

V and J are TRBV25-1 and TRBJ1-5; 10 bases agree with TRBD1. The J segment lost 7 bases and the V segment lost 8 bases, leaving 8 bases of the junction unmatched. This CDR3 has 14 amino acids. Germline CDR1 and CDR2: MGHDK and SYGVNS. In DNA, the CDR3 is TGTGCCAGCTCCGGGACAGGGGCCTGGCAGCCCCAGCATTTT. Amino acids: CASSGTGAWQPQHF.

The chain is built from TRBV29-1 and TRBJ1-5; D might be TRBD1 (6 bases). Trimming removed 4 bases from V and 4 bases from J, with 11 bases in between. In germline, CDR1 is SQVTM, CDR2 ANQGSEA. This CDR3 spans 13 amino acids. The CDR3 sequence: CSVAPGANQPQHF. CDR3 DNA sequence: TGCAGCGTTGCTCCAGGGGCAAATCAGCCCCAGCATTTT. The full variable domain, its missing parts supplied by reference TRBV29-1 and TRBJ1-5, is SAVISQKPSRDICQRGTSLTIQCQVDSQVTMMFWYRQQPGQSLTLIATANQGSEATYESGFVIDKFPISRPNLTFSTLTVSNMSPEDSSIYLCSVAPGANQPQHFGDGTRLSIL.

This clone was counted a few times. The V gene is TRBV25-1, the J gene TRBJ1-5; D not resolved. This CDR3 is 14 amino acids long. Germline V lookup: CDR1 MGHDK, CDR2 SYGVNS. The V gene lost 0 bases and the J gene lost 6 bases, with 9 bases spanning the gap. In nucleotides, the CDR3 is TGTGCCAGCAGTGAATATGAGGGTCTTCAGCCCCAGCATTTT. Translated, it gives CASSEYEGLQPQHF.

The chain employs TRBV9 and TRBJ2-1, with TRBD2 matching over 10 bases. Germline assignment: CDR1 SGDLS and CDR2 YYNGEE. J lost 0 bases, V lost 2 bases, and 5 bases had no gene match. The CDR3 sequence is 17 residues long. The CDR3 DNA is TGTGCCAGCAGCGTGTCAGCGGGAGGGCTCTCCTACAATGAGCAGTTCTTC. This sequence encodes CASSVSAGGLSYNEQFF.

The chain is built from TRBV27 and TRBJ1-4, with D possibly matching TRBD1 (6 bases). Trimming pared 3 bases from V and 8 bases from J, leaving 10 bases between. The CDR3 is made up of 13 amino acids. Germline V gene sequence: CDR1 MNHEY, CDR2 SMNVEV (reference sequence). This CDR3 reads CASSFWTDEKLFF. DNA of the CDR3: TGTGCCAGCAGTTTCTGGACAGACGAAAAACTGTTTTTT. Filled out from reference TRBV27 and TRBJ1-4, the complete variable domain reads EAQVTQNPRYLITVTGKKLTVTCSQNMNHEYMSWYRQDPGLGLRQIYYSMNVEVTDKGDVPEGYKVSRKEKRNFPLILESPSPNQTSLYFCASSFWTDEKLFFGSGTQLSVL.

V gene TRBV4-3 combines with J gene TRBJ1-3, with unresolved D. The CDR3 totals 15 residues. With 5 bases removed from V and 0 bases from J, the gap between germline ends came to 11 bases. Germline V gene data show CDR1 as LGHNA and CDR2 as YSLEER. As DNA, the CDR3 is TGCGCCAGCAGCGATCCTTCGAGCTCTGGAAACACCATATATTTT. It translates to CASSDPSSSGNTIYF.

V usage is TRBV19 and J usage is TRBJ1-4; D is unresolved. CDR1 is LNHDA and CDR2 is SQIVND in the germline V gene (reference sequence). This CDR3 has 14 amino acids. Trimming removed 10 bases from V and 0 bases from J, with 12 bases in between. The CDR3 nucleotides read TGTGCCACCCAGTTCGGGGCAACTAATGAAAAACTGTTTTTT. It specifies CATQFGATNEKLFF.

The chain employs TRBV4-1 and TRBJ1-6, with TRBD1 matching over 7 bases. Germline lookup yields CDR1 MGHRA and CDR2 YSYEKL. Losses at the gene ends were 1 base for V and 5 bases for J; bases not matched to a gene: 2. The CDR3 is 15 residues long. The CDR3 loop is CASSQAGTDNSPLHF. In DNA, the CDR3 is TGCGCCAGCAGCCAAGCGGGGACAGATAATTCACCCCTCCACTTT.

CDR3 DNA: TGTGCCAGCAGTTTCACAGGCCGTAGCACAGATACGCAGTATTTT. Encoded protein: CASSFTGRSTDTQYF. The chain combines TRBV27 with TRBJ2-3, with TRBD1 as a possible D gene (5 bases). The CDR3 is 15 amino acids. Germline V gene sequence: CDR1 MNHEY, CDR2 SMNVEV (reference sequence). Trimming removed 3 bases at V and 0 bases at J, with 10 bases between.

The chain couples TRBV6-1 to TRBJ2-5; D possibly corresponds to TRBD1 (6 bases). The J call is in doubt because the DNA end fits TRBJ2-7 better. This CDR3 has 14 residues. Germline CDR1 reads MNHNS; CDR2 reads SASEGT. The CDR3 loop is CASSEGQGSYEQYF. The CDR3 region has the DNA TGTGCCAGCAGTGAAGGCCAGGGGTCCTACGAGCAGTACTTC.

The CDR3 loop reads CASSHQLGAGGIQETQYF. CDR3 in DNA: TGCGCCAGCAGCCATCAATTGGGGGCAGGGGGTATCCAAGAGACCCAGTACTTC. The rearrangement uses TRBV4-3 and TRBJ2-5; 7 nucleotides line up with TRBD1. Losses at the gene ends were 3 bases for V and 1 base for J; bases not matched to a gene: 14. The CDR3 is made up of 18 amino acids. CDR1 is LGHNA, CDR2 YSLEER, per germline.

The chain employs TRBV7-9 and TRBJ2-7, with 9 bases that match TRBD1. The length of the CDR3 is 14 residues. J was trimmed by 6 bases and V by 6 bases; bases with no gene match: 9. The germline CDR1 and CDR2 sequences are SEHNR and FQNEAQ (reference sequence). The chain's CDR3 is CASRSTGGGGEQYF. CDR3 DNA sequence: TGTGCCAGCAGGTCCACAGGGGGCGGAGGCGAGCAGTACTTC.